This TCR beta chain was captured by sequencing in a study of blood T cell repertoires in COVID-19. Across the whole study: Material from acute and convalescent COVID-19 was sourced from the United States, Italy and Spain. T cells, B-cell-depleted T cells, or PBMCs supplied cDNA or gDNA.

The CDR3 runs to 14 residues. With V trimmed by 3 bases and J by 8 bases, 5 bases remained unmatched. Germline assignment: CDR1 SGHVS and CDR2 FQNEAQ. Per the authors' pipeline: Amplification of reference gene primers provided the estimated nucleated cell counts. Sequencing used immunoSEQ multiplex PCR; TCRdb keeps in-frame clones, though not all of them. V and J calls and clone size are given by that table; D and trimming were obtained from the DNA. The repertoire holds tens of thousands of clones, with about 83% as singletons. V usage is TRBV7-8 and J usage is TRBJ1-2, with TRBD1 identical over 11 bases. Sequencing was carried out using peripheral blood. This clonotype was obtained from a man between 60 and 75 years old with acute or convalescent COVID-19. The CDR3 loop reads CASSFGQGAPGYTF. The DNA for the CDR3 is TGTGCCAGCAGCTTCGGACAGGGGGCGCCAGGCTACACCTTC.